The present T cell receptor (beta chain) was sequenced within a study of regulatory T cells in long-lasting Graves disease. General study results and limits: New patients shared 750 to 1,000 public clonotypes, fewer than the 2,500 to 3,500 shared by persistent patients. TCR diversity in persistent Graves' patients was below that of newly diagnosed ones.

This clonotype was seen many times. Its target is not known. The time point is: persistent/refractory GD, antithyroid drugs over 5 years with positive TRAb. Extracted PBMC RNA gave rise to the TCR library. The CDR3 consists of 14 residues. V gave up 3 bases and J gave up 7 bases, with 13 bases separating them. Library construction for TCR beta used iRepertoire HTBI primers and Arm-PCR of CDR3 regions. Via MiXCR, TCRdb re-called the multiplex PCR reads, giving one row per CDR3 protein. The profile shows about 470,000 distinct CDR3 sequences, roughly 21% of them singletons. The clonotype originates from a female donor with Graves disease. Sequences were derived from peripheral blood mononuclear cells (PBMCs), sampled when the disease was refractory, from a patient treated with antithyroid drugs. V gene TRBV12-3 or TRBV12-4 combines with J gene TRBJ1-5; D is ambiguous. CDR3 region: CASSLTDHRQPQHF. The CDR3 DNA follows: TGTGCCAGCAGTTTGACGGATCACCGGCAGCCCCAGCATTTT.